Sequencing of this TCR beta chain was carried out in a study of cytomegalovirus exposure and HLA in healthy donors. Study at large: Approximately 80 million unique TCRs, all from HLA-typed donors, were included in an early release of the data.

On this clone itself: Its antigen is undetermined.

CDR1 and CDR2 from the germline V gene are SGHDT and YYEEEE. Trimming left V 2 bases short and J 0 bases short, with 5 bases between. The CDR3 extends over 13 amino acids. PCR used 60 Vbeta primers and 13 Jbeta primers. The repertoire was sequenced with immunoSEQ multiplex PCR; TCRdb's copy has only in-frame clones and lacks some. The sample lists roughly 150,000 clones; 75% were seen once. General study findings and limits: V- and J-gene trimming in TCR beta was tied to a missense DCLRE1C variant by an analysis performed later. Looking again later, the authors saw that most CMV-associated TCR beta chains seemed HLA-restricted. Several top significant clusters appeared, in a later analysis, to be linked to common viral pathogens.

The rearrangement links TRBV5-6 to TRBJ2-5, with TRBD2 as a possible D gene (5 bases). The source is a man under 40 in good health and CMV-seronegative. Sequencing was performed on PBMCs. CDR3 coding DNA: TGTGCCAGCAGCTTCGGGAACCAAGAGACCCAGTACTTC. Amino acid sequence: CASSFGNQETQYF.